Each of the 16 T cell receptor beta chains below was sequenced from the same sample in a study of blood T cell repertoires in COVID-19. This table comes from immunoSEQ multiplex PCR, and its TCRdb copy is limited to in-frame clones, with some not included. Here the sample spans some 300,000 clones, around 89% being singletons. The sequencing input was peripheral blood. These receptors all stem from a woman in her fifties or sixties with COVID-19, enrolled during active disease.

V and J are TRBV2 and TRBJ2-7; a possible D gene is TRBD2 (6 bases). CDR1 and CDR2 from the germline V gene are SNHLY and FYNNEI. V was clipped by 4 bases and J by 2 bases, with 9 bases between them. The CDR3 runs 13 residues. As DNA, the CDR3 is TGTGCCAGCAGTGTAAGGGAGGCCTACGAGCAGTACTTC. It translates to CASSVREAYEQYF.

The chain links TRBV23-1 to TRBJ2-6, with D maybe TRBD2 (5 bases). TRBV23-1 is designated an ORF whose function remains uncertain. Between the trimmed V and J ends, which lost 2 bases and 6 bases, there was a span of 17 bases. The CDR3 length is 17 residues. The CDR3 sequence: CASSQRPVGGEANVLTF. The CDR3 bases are TGCGCCAGCAGTCAACGTCCGGTCGGAGGTGAGGCCAACGTCCTGACTTTC.

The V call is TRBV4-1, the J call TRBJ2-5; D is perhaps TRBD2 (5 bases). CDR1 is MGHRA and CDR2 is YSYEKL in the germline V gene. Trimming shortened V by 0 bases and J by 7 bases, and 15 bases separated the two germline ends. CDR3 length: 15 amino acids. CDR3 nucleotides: TGCGCCAGCAGCCAAGAAGTCCCCACCCGGGGGACCCAGTACTTC. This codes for CASSQEVPTRGTQYF.

CDR3 nucleotide sequence: TGCGCCAGCAGCCACCCGGGACAGGGGGTTGCAGATACGCAGTATTTT. Amino acid sequence: CASSHPGQGVADTQYF. The chain combines TRBV4-1 with TRBJ2-3; 11 bases are a match to TRBD1. Losses at the gene ends were 3 bases for V and 4 bases for J; bases not matched to a gene: 6. The CDR3 sequence is 16 residues long. Germline V CDR1 and CDR2: MGHRA, YSYEKL.

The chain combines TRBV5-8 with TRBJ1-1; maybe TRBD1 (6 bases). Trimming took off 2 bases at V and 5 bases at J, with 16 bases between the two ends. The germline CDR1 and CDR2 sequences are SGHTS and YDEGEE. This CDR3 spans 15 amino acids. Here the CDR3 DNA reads TGTGCCAGCAGCTTCTCCCTGGGGGCTAGGACTGAAGCTTTCTTT. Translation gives CASSFSLGARTEAFF.

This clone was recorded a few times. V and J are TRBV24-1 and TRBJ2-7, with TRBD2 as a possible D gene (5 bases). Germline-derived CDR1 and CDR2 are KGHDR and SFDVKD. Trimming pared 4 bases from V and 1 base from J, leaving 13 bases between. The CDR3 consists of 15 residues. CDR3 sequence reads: CATSEAGERSYEQYF. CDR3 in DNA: TGTGCCACCAGTGAAGCCGGGGAGCGGTCCTACGAGCAGTACTTC.

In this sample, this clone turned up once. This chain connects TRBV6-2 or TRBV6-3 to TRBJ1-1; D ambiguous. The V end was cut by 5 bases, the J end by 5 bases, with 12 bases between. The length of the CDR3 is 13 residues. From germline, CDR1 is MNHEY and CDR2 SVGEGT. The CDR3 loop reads CASSITRRTEAFF. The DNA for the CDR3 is TGTGCCAGCAGTATAACACGGAGAACTGAAGCTTTCTTT.

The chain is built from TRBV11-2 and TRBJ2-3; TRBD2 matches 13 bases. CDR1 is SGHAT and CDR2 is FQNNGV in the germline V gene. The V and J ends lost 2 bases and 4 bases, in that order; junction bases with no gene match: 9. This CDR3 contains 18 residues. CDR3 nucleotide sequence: TGTGCCAGCAGCTTAAGTGGTCGGACTAGCGGGAGCGCAGATACGCAGTATTTT. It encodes CASSLSGRTSGSADTQYF.

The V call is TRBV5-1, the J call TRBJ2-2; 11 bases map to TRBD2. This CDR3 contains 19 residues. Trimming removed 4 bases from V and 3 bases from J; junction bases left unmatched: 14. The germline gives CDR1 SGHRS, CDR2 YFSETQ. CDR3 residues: CASSLVIAGGPEDTGELFF. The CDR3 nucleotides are TGCGCCAGCAGCCTCGTAATAGCGGGAGGGCCTGAGGACACCGGGGAGCTGTTTTTT.

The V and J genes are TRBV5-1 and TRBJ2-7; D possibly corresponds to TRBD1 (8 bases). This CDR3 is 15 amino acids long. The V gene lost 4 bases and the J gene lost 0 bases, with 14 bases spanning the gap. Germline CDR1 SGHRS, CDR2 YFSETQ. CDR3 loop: CASSGGDRSSYEQYF. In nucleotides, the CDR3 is TGCGCCAGCAGCGGGGGGGACAGGAGCTCCTACGAGCAGTACTTC.

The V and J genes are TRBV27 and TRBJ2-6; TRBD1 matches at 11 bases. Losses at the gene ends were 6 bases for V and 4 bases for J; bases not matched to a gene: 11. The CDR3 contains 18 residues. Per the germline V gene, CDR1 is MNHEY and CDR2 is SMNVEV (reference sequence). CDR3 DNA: TGTGCCAGCAGAGACCCGGGACAGGGGGTAAACGGGGCCAACGTCCTGACTTTC. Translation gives CASRDPGQGVNGANVLTF.

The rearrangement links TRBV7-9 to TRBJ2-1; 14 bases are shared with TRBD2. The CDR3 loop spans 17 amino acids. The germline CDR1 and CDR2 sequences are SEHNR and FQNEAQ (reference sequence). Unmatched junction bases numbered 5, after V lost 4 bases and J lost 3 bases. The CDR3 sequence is CASSSTSGRVVYNEQFF. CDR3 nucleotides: TGTGCCAGCAGCTCGACTAGCGGGAGGGTGGTCTACAATGAGCAGTTCTTC.

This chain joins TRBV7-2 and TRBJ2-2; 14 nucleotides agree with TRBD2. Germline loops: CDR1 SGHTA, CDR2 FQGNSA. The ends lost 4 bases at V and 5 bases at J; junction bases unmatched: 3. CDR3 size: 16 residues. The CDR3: CASSYWTSGGTGELFF. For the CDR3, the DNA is TGTGCCAGCAGCTATTGGACTAGCGGGGGGACCGGGGAGCTGTTTTTT. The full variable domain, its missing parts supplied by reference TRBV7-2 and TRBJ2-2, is GAGVSQSPSNKVTEKGKDVELRCDPISGHTALYWYRQSLGQGLEFLIYFQGNSAPDKSGLPSDRFSAERTGGSVSTLTIQRTQQEDSAVYLCASSYWTSGGTGELFFGEGSRLTVL.

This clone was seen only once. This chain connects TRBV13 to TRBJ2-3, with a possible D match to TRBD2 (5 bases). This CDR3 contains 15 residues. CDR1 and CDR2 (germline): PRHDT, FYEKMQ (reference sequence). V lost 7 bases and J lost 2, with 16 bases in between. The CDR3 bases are TGTGCCAGCACCCCCAGACTATCTTACACAGATACGCAGTATTTT. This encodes CASTPRLSYTDTQYF.

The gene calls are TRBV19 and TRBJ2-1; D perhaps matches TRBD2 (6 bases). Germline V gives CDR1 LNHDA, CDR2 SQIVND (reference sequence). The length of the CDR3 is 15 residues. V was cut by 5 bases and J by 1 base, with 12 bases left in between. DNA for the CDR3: TGTGCCAGTAGTTTGACTAGTACGTCCTACAATGAGCAGTTCTTC. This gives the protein CASSLTSTSYNEQFF.

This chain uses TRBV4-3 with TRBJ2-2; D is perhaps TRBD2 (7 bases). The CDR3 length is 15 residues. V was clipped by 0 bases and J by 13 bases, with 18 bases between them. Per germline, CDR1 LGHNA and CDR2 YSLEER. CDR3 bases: TGCGCCAGCAGCCAAGATTTTTCGGGGGGCAGTGGGCTGTTTTTT. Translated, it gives CASSQDFSGGSGLFF.